The rows below give T cell receptor beta chains drawn from one sample of a study of CD8 T cells in ankylosing spondylitis. TCRdb recomputed calls from the 5' RACE reads with MiXCR, one row per CDR3 protein. The data hold approximately 210,000 distinct CDR3 sequences, with around 13% observed a single time. The sequenced sample consisted of blood, either unsorted or a sorted T cell fraction (not recorded which). These receptor sequences come from a male donor with ankylosing spondylitis or in good health (not recorded which). Both conserved end residues are part of each CDR3. The D gene is left open where the match is weak. Not all rows give a size; the values are once, few, many and, for expanded clones, a class.

CDR3nt | CDR3aa | v_gene | abundance | d_gene | j_gene
TGTGCCATCAGTGACAGCTATGGCTACACCTTC | CAISDSYGYTF | TRBV10-3 | few | . | TRBJ1-2
TGCAGTGCTAGTCCTCGACTCGGAGGGGAGCAGTACTTC | CSASPRLGGEQYF | TRBV20-1 | many | . | TRBJ2-7
TGTGCCAGTAGTATAGAAGGGCTAGCGGGAGCGTCGTGGTACAATGAGCAGTTCTTC | CASSIEGLAGASWYNEQFF | TRBV19 | . | TRBD2 | TRBJ2-1
TGCAGCGTTGAAGAGGCGGACGGGTTCTCCTACGAGCAGTACTTC | CSVEEADGFSYEQYF | TRBV29-1 | . | . | TRBJ2-7
TGCAGTGCTAGAGATGGGGACGGATACGAGCAGTACTTC | CSARDGDGYEQYF | TRBV20-1 | . | . | TRBJ2-7
TGCGCCAGCAGCTTGGCCACGGCGGCAACGAACACCGGGGAGCTGTTTTTT | CASSLATAATNTGELFF | TRBV5-1 | . | . | TRBJ2-2
TGTGCCAGCAGCTTAGATGAATTGCGGGGAGACACAGATACGCAGTATTTT | CASSLDELRGDTDTQYF | TRBV11-2 | . | . | TRBJ2-3
TGCAGCGTCGATCCCGGGGGGACTAGCGGGTCTGAAGAGACCCAGTACTTC | CSVDPGGTSGSEETQYF | TRBV29-1 | . | TRBD2 | TRBJ2-5
TGCGCCAGCAGCCAAGATCCCGGGAGGGGGGATGAGCAGTTCTTC | CASSQDPGRGDEQFF | TRBV4-1 | . | TRBD2 | TRBJ2-1
TGCGCCAGCAGCCACTCTAGCGGGGGGGAAGAGACCCAGTACTTC | CASSHSSGGEETQYF | TRBV4-1 | . | TRBD2 | TRBJ2-5
TGTGCCAGCAGTTCCCAGGGCCTCACAGATACGCAGTATTTT | CASSSQGLTDTQYF | TRBV4-2 | few | . | TRBJ2-3
TGTGCCAGCGCTATAGGGTCACTCCCTGAAGCTTTCTTT | CASAIGSLPEAFF | TRBV12-3/TRBV12-4 | many | . | TRBJ1-1
TGCAGCGTTGAACTGGGACAGTCGAACACCGGGGAGCTGTTTTTT | CSVELGQSNTGELFF | TRBV29-1 | . | TRBD1 | TRBJ2-2
TGCGCCAGCAGCCTCTCGGGTAACAATGAGCAGTTCTTC | CASSLSGNNEQFF | TRBV4-1 | many | . | TRBJ2-1
TGTGCCAGCAGCTTGGGACAGGGGGTTCGAGAGACCCAGTACTTC | CASSLGQGVRETQYF | TRBV11-2 | . | TRBD1 | TRBJ2-5
TGTGCCAGCAGTACAGACAGTACCTACTCTGGAAACACCATATATTTT | CASSTDSTYSGNTIYF | TRBV7-6 | . | . | TRBJ1-3
TGTGCCAGCAGCTTTACAGGGTTTGGGACTGAAGCTTTCTTT | CASSFTGFGTEAFF | TRBV7-9 | . | . | TRBJ1-1
TGCGCCAGCAGCCCACGATTGACTAGGAGCCAAGAGACCCAGTACTTC | CASSPRLTRSQETQYF | TRBV5-1 | many | . | TRBJ2-5
TGTGCCAGCAGTCCCGGGACAGCCTTTGGCTACACCTTC | CASSPGTAFGYTF | TRBV4-2 | . | TRBD1 | TRBJ1-2
TGTGCCAGCAGCCCTCGACCGGCGTTGGGGACTTCAGGCGATGAGCAGTTCTTC | CASSPRPALGTSGDEQFF | TRBV12-3/TRBV12-4 | many | . | TRBJ2-1
TGCGCCAGCAGCCAGGTCTTTGGCGGGGGGCAAGAGACCCAGTACTTC | CASSQVFGGGQETQYF | TRBV4-1 | . | TRBD2 | TRBJ2-5
TGTGCCAGCAGCGCGGCGGGGACTATTCCTGGTAGGGATCAAGAGACCCAGTACTTC | CASSAAGTIPGRDQETQYF | TRBV5-6 | few | TRBD2 | TRBJ2-5
TGTGCCAGCAGCTTAGCCGGGAAATACAATGAGCAGTTCTTC | CASSLAGKYNEQFF | TRBV7-9 | many | . | TRBJ2-1
TGTGCCAGCAGCGCAGACAGGGTTGGGTCCTACGAGCAGTACTTC | CASSADRVGSYEQYF | TRBV11-1 | few | TRBD1 | TRBJ2-7
TGTGCCAGCAGCTCTACTAGGAATTACTTCAAGGGGGGAGATACGCAGTATTTT | CASSSTRNYFKGGDTQYF | TRBV5-6 | few | . | TRBJ2-3
TGCAGTGCTAGAGATCCCGGGATGAGCGACACTGAAGCTTTCTTT | CSARDPGMSDTEAFF | TRBV20-1 | . | . | TRBJ1-1
TGCAGTGCTAGCTTAGGGCGGGGGGAGGTTAATTTGGGCAAAAACATTCAGTACTTC | CSASLGRGEVNLGKNIQYF | TRBV20-1 | . | TRBD2 | TRBJ2-4
TGTGCCAGCAGCGACTCAGACTACCAAGAGACCCAGTACTTC | CASSDSDYQETQYF | TRBV12-3/TRBV12-4 | many | . | TRBJ2-5
TGTGCCAGCAGCACGGACCTTTTTTCGGCGAACACCGGGGAGCTGTTTTTT | CASSTDLFSANTGELFF | TRBV5-6 | few | . | TRBJ2-2
TGCAGCGTTGAATGGTTACAGGGGGTGGCCGGGGAGCTGTTTTTT | CSVEWLQGVAGELFF | TRBV29-1 | few | TRBD1 | TRBJ2-2
TGTGCCAGCAGGACTTCGGGACAGGGGGCCTCAGGGACTAGCGGGACAAATACGCAGTATTTT | CASRTSGQGASGTSGTNTQYF | TRBV6-4 | . | . | TRBJ2-3
TGTGCCAGCAGCTTAGTTGCGGCAAACACAGATACGCAGTATTTT | CASSLVAANTDTQYF | TRBV7-8 | . | . | TRBJ2-3
TGTGCCAGCAGTTACTCTTCCGATGAGCAGTACTTC | CASSYSSDEQYF | TRBV6-2/TRBV6-3 | many | . | TRBJ2-7
TGTGCCAGCAGCCACAAAACATGGCTTACCTACGAGCAGTACTTC | CASSHKTWLTYEQYF | TRBV7-9 | few | . | TRBJ2-7
TGTGCCAGCAGTGAAGCCCTAGCGGGAGGTCTAGATACGCAGTATTTT | CASSEALAGGLDTQYF | TRBV2 | . | TRBD2 | TRBJ2-3
TGCAGCGTTGAAGTCAAGGAAGGCGGGGGAACGAACACCGGGGAGCTGTTTTTT | CSVEVKEGGGTNTGELFF | TRBV29-1 | . | TRBD2 | TRBJ2-2
TGTGCCAGCAGCGTAGCACAGGGGGCTTTCAACGAGCAGTACTTC | CASSVAQGAFNEQYF | TRBV9 | . | TRBD1 | TRBJ2-7
TGTGCCGTCTGGGTCGTGGGGGGCCCAACTTACAATGAGCAGTTCTTC | CAVWVVGGPTYNEQFF | TRBV7-9 | . | . | TRBJ2-1
TGTGCCAGCAGTTTAGAGCCAGGAGTCTTTAGGAGTGAAAAACTGTTTTTT | CASSLEPGVFRSEKLFF | TRBV12-3/TRBV12-4 | . | . | TRBJ1-4
TGTGCCAGCAGTGCCCTAGCGGGGGGCCTGGTAGATACGCAGTATTTT | CASSALAGGLVDTQYF | TRBV6-1 | . | TRBD2 | TRBJ2-3
TGTGCCAGCAGCCAAGATAGGGCTAGCGGGGAGAGCACAGATACGCAGTATTTT | CASSQDRASGESTDTQYF | TRBV3-1 | few | TRBD2 | TRBJ2-3
TGTGCCACCAGCAGTACGGTCCTTGGTAGCCCAAGTCAAGAGACCCAGTACTTC | CATSSTVLGSPSQETQYF | TRBV15 | . | . | TRBJ2-5
TGTGCCAGCAGTCCATCCGACAGCCTATTCGAGCAGTACTTC | CASSPSDSLFEQYF | TRBV12-3/TRBV12-4 | many | . | TRBJ2-7
TGCAGCGTTGAGCAGGGGGACGATTACACCGGGGAGCTGTTTTTT | CSVEQGDDYTGELFF | TRBV29-1 | few | TRBD1 | TRBJ2-2
TGCGCCAGCAGCCAAGCAGACAGGGTAAACGAGCAGTACTTC | CASSQADRVNEQYF | TRBV4-1 | . | TRBD1 | TRBJ2-7
TGTGCCAGCAGCGCCCGGGACAGGGGCCACGAGCAGTACTTC | CASSARDRGHEQYF | TRBV13 | . | TRBD1 | TRBJ2-7
TGTGCCAGCAGTTACTCGATGGACAGGGGGATCGGCGGGGAGCTGTTTTTT | CASSYSMDRGIGGELFF | TRBV11-2 | few | TRBD1 | TRBJ2-2
TGTGCCAGCTCACCAAGGGACAGGGAAGATGAAAAACTGTTTTTT | CASSPRDREDEKLFF | TRBV18 | . | TRBD1 | TRBJ1-4
TGTGCCAGTAGGGCTCCGGGACAGGGTATTTCACCCCTCCACTTT | CASRAPGQGISPLHF | TRBV19 | . | TRBD1 | TRBJ1-6
TGCGCCAGCAGAGAGGACAGGGAATATGGCTACACCTTC | CASREDREYGYTF | TRBV5-1 | . | TRBD1 | TRBJ1-2
TGCGCCAGCAGCCAAGGCGGATGGAGCGGGAGTGGCAATGAGCAGTTCTTC | CASSQGGWSGSGNEQFF | TRBV4-1 | few | TRBD2 | TRBJ2-1
TGTGCCAGCAGTACCCGAGTAAATGAGCAGTTCTTC | CASSTRVNEQFF | TRBV12-3/TRBV12-4 | few | . | TRBJ2-1
TGTGCCAGCAGCTTTGGCTATGAGCAGTTCTTC | CASSFGYEQFF | TRBV5-6 | many | . | TRBJ2-1
TGTGCCAGCAGTTTGGGACTAGCGGCACAAGAGACCCAGTACTTC | CASSLGLAAQETQYF | TRBV27 | . | TRBD2 | TRBJ2-5
TGTGCCAGCTCACCCGGCCCCAACGCAGGCACTGAAGCTTTCTTT | CASSPGPNAGTEAFF | TRBV18 | . | . | TRBJ1-1
TGCGCCAGCAGCTTAGGGACTAGCTCAGAGACCCAGTACTTC | CASSLGTSSETQYF | TRBV5-1 | few | TRBD2 | TRBJ2-5
TGTGCCAGCAGCCAAGGAAGGCTAGCGGCTTACAATGAGCAGTTCTTC | CASSQGRLAAYNEQFF | TRBV3-1 | . | TRBD2 | TRBJ2-1